The 3 T cell receptor beta chains reported below all come from one sample, sequenced in a study of control samples from healthy donors and cancer patients. Sequenced by immunoSEQ multiplex PCR; TCRdb stores in-frame clones only, minus some. The sample has 96,000 or so clones; about 92% are singletons. What was sequenced was blood. The receptors were gathered from a man between 18 and 35 years old in good health.

The genes are TRBV19 and TRBJ2-2; D is unresolved. CDR3 size: 14 residues. Germline values: CDR1 LNHDA, CDR2 SQIVND (reference sequence). V was cut by 3 bases and J by 1 base, with 6 bases left in between. This CDR3 is CASSIGRNTGELFF. The CDR3 DNA reads TGTGCCAGTAGTATTGGACGGAACACCGGGGAGCTGTTTTTT. The full variable domain, with the rest looked up from reference TRBV19 and TRBJ2-2, is DGGITQSPKYLFRKEGQNVTLSCEQNLNHDAMYWYRQDPGQGLRLIYYSQIVNDFQKGDIAEGYSVSREKKESFPLTVTSAQKNPTAFYLCASSIGRNTGELFFGEGSRLTVL.

V and J are TRBV5-4 and TRBJ1-1; possibly TRBD1 for D (5 bases). The CDR3 consists of 14 residues. Germline assignment: CDR1 SGHNT and CDR2 YYREEE (reference sequence). V was shortened by 3 bases and J by 0 bases, with 9 bases between the two germline ends. The CDR3 is CASSSPGVNTEAFF. In nucleotides, the CDR3 is TGTGCCAGCAGCTCCCCGGGGGTGAACACTGAAGCTTTCTTT.

The rearrangement joins TRBV7-3 to TRBJ2-7; 8 nucleotides line up with TRBD2. Germline CDR1 SGHTA, CDR2 FQGTGA. The V and J ends lost 0 bases and 3 bases, in that order; junction bases with no gene match: 10. The CDR3 has 17 amino acids. The chain's CDR3 is CASSLTPVAGPLYEQYF. The DNA of the CDR3 is TGTGCCAGCAGCTTAACGCCGGTAGCGGGACCACTCTACGAGCAGTACTTC.